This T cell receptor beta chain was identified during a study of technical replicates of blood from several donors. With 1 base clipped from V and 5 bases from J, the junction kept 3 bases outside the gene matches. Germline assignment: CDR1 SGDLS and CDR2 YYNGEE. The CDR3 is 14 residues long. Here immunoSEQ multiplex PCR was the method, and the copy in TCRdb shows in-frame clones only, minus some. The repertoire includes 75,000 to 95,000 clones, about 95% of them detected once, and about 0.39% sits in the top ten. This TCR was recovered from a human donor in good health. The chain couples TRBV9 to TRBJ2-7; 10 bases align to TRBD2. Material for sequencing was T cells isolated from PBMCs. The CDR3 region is CASSVLAGVDEQYF. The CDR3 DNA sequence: TGTGCCAGCAGCGTACTAGCGGGAGTAGACGAGCAGTACTTC.